These 30 T cell receptor beta chains were sequenced from one sample in a study of T cell repertoires in cytomegalovirus infection. No antigen is known for these receptors. TCRdb re-called the reads with MiXCR, one entry per CDR3 protein. This table holds roughly 120,000 distinct CDR3 sequences, roughly 32% found once. The sample consisted of CD8+ T cells from cultured PBMCs, taken from culture after CMV antigen stimulation. The receptors originated from a human donor in good health (CMV status not recorded). Some clones in this sample may be carry-over from other donors' samples.

This clonotype has more than one count but fewer than ten. The chain employs TRBV11-2 and TRBJ2-7; D possibly uses TRBD1 or TRBD2 (5 bases each). CDR1 SGHAT and CDR2 FQNNGV come from the germline V gene. This CDR3 is 14 amino acids long. V lost 5 bases, J lost 0 bases, and 11 bases lay in between. In nucleotides, the CDR3 is TGTGCCAGCAGCACCTGGGACCGCTCCTACGAGCAGTACTTC. The encoded protein is CASSTWDRSYEQYF.

The chain couples TRBV7-6 to TRBJ2-3; TRBD1 matches 11 bases. The germline V gene encodes CDR1 SGHVS and CDR2 FNYEAQ. The CDR3 runs to 18 residues. The ends lost 5 bases at V and 2 bases at J; junction bases unmatched: 12. The CDR3 DNA reads as TGTGCCAGCAGCGTTGGGACAGGGGGGCCCCCGAACACAGATACGCAGTATTTT. This gives the protein CASSVGTGGPPNTDTQYF. The variable domain in full, with the rest retrieved from reference TRBV7-6 and TRBJ2-3, is GAGVSQSPRYKVTKRGQDVALRCDPISGHVSLYWYRQALGQGPEFLTYFNYEAQQDKSGLPNDRFSAERPEGSISTLTIQRTEQRDSAMYRCASSVGTGGPPNTDTQYFGPGTRLTVL.

This clonotype was observed a handful of times. The chain links TRBV6-2 or TRBV6-3 to TRBJ2-1; D is undetermined. The CDR3 contains 12 residues. CDR1 is MNHEY, CDR2 SVGEGT, per germline. The ends were cut back, 6 bases at V and 6 bases at J, with 9 bases in the middle. CDR3: CASSSGLNEQFF. The CDR3 bases are TGTGCCAGCAGCTCGGGCCTCAATGAGCAGTTCTTC.

This clonotype came up a few times. The chain is built from TRBV4-3 and TRBJ1-4; D perhaps matches TRBD1 (5 bases). Deletions cut 0 bases from V and 10 bases from J, with 15 bases between. In germline, CDR1 is LGHNA, CDR2 YSLEER. The CDR3 is 15 residues long. CDR3 sequence (DNA): TGCGCCAGCAGCCAAGATGCTGTGGGGGAGGGAAAACTGTTTTTT. Residues: CASSQDAVGEGKLFF.

The sample holds a few counts of this clonotype. The chain carries TRBV7-6 and TRBJ1-3; tentative D call: TRBD1 (6 bases). Trimming stripped 6 bases from V and 0 bases from J, with 12 bases between. There are 15 residues in the CDR3. Germline assignment: CDR1 SGHVS and CDR2 FNYEAQ. The CDR3: CASSETGFSGNTIYF. As DNA, the CDR3 is TGTGCCAGCAGTGAAACAGGGTTCTCTGGAAACACCATATATTTT. Variable domain in full (rest from reference TRBV7-6 and TRBJ1-3): GAGVSQSPRYKVTKRGQDVALRCDPISGHVSLYWYRQALGQGPEFLTYFNYEAQQDKSGLPNDRFSAERPEGSISTLTIQRTEQRDSAMYRCASSETGFSGNTIYFGEGSWLTVV.

The rearrangement uses TRBV12-3 or TRBV12-4 and TRBJ2-7, with D hard to call. V lost 3 bases to trimming and J lost 5 bases, with 11 bases between them. The CDR3 is made up of 13 amino acids. The CDR3 DNA reads TGTGCCAGCAGTTTGGGCGGCTCACACGAGCAGTACTTC. Translated, it gives CASSLGGSHEQYF.

CDR3 nucleotides: TGTGCCAGCAGCGCGGCGGACTATAATTCACCCCTCCACTTT. This codes for CASSAADYNSPLHF. The V gene is TRBV27, the J gene TRBJ1-6, with D unclear. This CDR3 has 14 amino acids. The germline gives CDR1 MNHEY, CDR2 SMNVEV (reference sequence). V lost 6 bases to trimming and J lost 3 bases, with 9 bases between them.

The rearrangement uses TRBV27 and TRBJ2-1, with D possibly TRBD2 on 7 matching bases. V was clipped by 3 bases and J by 10 bases, with 16 bases between them. CDR3 size: 14 residues. Per germline, CDR1 MNHEY and CDR2 SMNVEV (reference sequence). CDR3 in DNA: TGTGCCAGCAGTTTCGGAGGGGGGGCTTGGGAGCAGTTCTTC. Its translation is CASSFGGGAWEQFF.

The table lists this clonotype with many counts. The chain carries TRBV7-2 and TRBJ2-7; maybe TRBD1 (6 bases). Germline V gene data show CDR1 as SGHTA and CDR2 as FQGNSA. V shed 3 bases and J shed 7 bases, with 10 bases lying between them. This CDR3 contains 12 residues. The CDR3 protein is CASSFGRGEQYF. The CDR3 DNA reads as TGTGCCAGCAGCTTCGGCAGGGGAGAGCAGTACTTC.

The chain links TRBV23-1 to TRBJ2-3; possibly TRBD2 for D (6 bases). TRBV23-1 is sorted into the ORF group, with uncertain function. V gave up 9 bases and J gave up 6 bases, with 25 bases separating them. The CDR3 contains 16 residues. CDR3 amino acids: CASRTGTYFISDTQYF. CDR3 nucleotide sequence: TGCGCCAGTCGAACCGGGACTTATTTTATCTCGGATACGCAGTATTTT.

This clonotype has a handful of counts. This sequence joins TRBV7-6 and TRBJ2-1; the D gene is possibly TRBD2 (5 bases). The length of the CDR3 is 15 residues. CDR1 SGHVS and CDR2 FNYEAQ come from the germline V gene. Deletions cut 5 bases from V and 7 bases from J, with 18 bases between. The CDR3 nucleotides read TGTGCCAGCAGCCCCACCTGGACTGGGTGGAATGAGCAGTTCTTC. It specifies CASSPTWTGWNEQFF. The variable domain in full, completed from reference TRBV7-6 and TRBJ2-1, reads GAGVSQSPRYKVTKRGQDVALRCDPISGHVSLYWYRQALGQGPEFLTYFNYEAQQDKSGLPNDRFSAERPEGSISTLTIQRTEQRDSAMYRCASSPTWTGWNEQFFGPGTRLTVL.

This chain connects TRBV4-2 to TRBJ2-7, with TRBD1 matching over 7 bases. After removal of 0 bases from V and 1 base from J, the junction contained 15 bases not matched to a gene. The CDR3 is 19 residues long. Germline V lookup: CDR1 LGHNA, CDR2 YNFKEQ. Written as DNA, the CDR3 is TGTGCCAGCAGCCAAGAATACTGGACAGGAAGGGAAGAGTCCTACGAGCAGTACTTC. Translated, it gives CASSQEYWTGREESYEQYF.

This clonotype has more than one count but fewer than ten. The rearrangement uses TRBV6-2 or TRBV6-3 and TRBJ2-5; D is undetermined. Germline CDR1 reads MNHEY; CDR2 reads SVGEGT. The CDR3 runs 13 residues. With 3 bases removed from V and 2 bases from J, the gap between germline ends came to 7 bases. The CDR3 coding sequence is TGTGCCAGCAGTTATTGGGTACAAGAGACCCAGTACTTC. Residues: CASSYWVQETQYF.

With respect to this clonotype: A read error may produce the germline difference seen at one junction end. CDR3 coding DNA: TGCAGTGCGAGAGCCGGGGTCGAGCAAGAGACCCAGTACTTC. Translation gives CSARAGVEQETQYF. The chain employs TRBV20-1 and TRBJ2-5; D is perhaps TRBD2 (5 bases). Germline values: CDR1 DFQATT, CDR2 SNEGSKA (reference sequence). The CDR3 contains 14 residues.

J is TRBJ2-1 and V is TRBV27; D is perhaps TRBD2 (5 bases). Germline CDR1 is MNHEY and CDR2 is SMNVEV (reference sequence). CDR3 size: 15 residues. V was trimmed by 5 bases and J by 1 base, leaving 12 bases between them. CDR3 sequence reads: CASSPSSGSYNEQFF. The DNA for the CDR3 is TGTGCCAGCAGTCCGTCTTCGGGGTCCTACAATGAGCAGTTCTTC.

The rearrangement joins TRBV6-6 to TRBJ2-2, with 11 nucleotides matching TRBD1. V gave up 3 bases and J gave up 6 bases; unmatched junction bases: 3. The germline gives CDR1 MNHNY, CDR2 SVGAGI (reference sequence). The CDR3 covers 15 residues. DNA for the CDR3: TGTGCCAGCAGTTATCTGGGACAGGGGGCCGGGGAGCTGTTTTTT. Translated: CASSYLGQGAGELFF.

This clonotype was seen repeatedly, ten times or more. The genes are TRBV7-9 and TRBJ2-7; 11 positions match TRBD2. Germline V gives CDR1 SEHNR, CDR2 FQNEAQ (reference sequence). Unmatched junction bases numbered 3, after V lost 2 bases and J lost 6 bases. CDR3 length equals 14 residues. This chain's CDR3 is CASSLLAGGGEQYF. The CDR3 DNA is TGTGCCAGCAGCTTACTAGCGGGGGGTGGCGAGCAGTACTTC.

The J gene is TRBJ2-7, the V gene TRBV13; possibly TRBD1 for D (6 bases). The germline V gene encodes CDR1 PRHDT and CDR2 FYEKMQ (reference sequence). With 0 bases removed from V and 7 bases from J, the gap between germline ends came to 25 bases. The CDR3 extends over 18 amino acids. The CDR3 region has the DNA TGTGCCAGCAGCTTAGGGGCCGGTAGGAACAGGGTTCAGGAAGAGCAGTACTTC. It is translated as CASSLGAGRNRVQEEQYF.

This chain uses TRBV6-6 with TRBJ1-3; D is unclear. Trimming removed 0 bases from V and 0 bases from J, with 15 bases in between. Germline values: CDR1 MNHNY, CDR2 SVGAGI (reference sequence). The CDR3 runs 18 residues. The CDR3 protein is CASSYSRTTGHSGNTIYF. The DNA for the CDR3 is TGTGCCAGCAGTTACTCGAGAACGACGGGCCACTCTGGAAACACCATATATTTT.

This sequence joins TRBV7-4 and TRBJ1-2; possible D gene TRBD1, 5 bases. This CDR3 has 17 amino acids. V was trimmed by 5 bases and J by 0 bases, leaving 19 bases between them. The V gene's germline CDR1 is SGHVT and CDR2 SQSDAQ. The CDR3 nucleotides read TGTGCCAGCAGCCGTAGGGACGGAGGATCCACTAACTATGGCTACACCTTC. This encodes CASSRRDGGSTNYGYTF.

This clonotype was counted at least ten times. The chain couples TRBV7-2 to TRBJ2-7; perhaps TRBD2 as D (5 bases). This CDR3 contains 14 residues. Between the trimmed V and J ends, which lost 1 base and 3 bases, there was a span of 10 bases. Germline lookup yields CDR1 SGHTA and CDR2 FQGNSA. The DNA of the CDR3 is TGTGCCAGCAGCTTAGGAGTAGGACTCTACGAGCAGTACTTC. This encodes CASSLGVGLYEQYF.

The chain employs TRBV2 and TRBJ1-2, with D unclear. V was trimmed by 10 bases and J by 5 bases, leaving 23 bases between them. Germline CDR1 SNHLY, CDR2 FYNNEI. CDR3 length equals 15 residues. This chain's CDR3 is CATNSGSSDHYGYTF. The CDR3 nucleotides read TGTGCCACCAACAGTGGTAGTTCCGACCATTATGGCTACACCTTC.

V gene TRBV4-2 combines with J gene TRBJ2-3, with 9 bases that match TRBD2. The germline V gene has CDR1 LGHNA and CDR2 YNFKEQ. CDR3 length: 15 residues. The V segment lost 2 bases and the J segment 6 bases; nucleotides outside the gene matches: 6. Written as DNA, the CDR3 is TGTGCCAGCAGCCAAATAGCGGGGGCAGGGGATACGCAGTATTTT. Residues: CASSQIAGAGDTQYF.

The chain recombines TRBV5-1 with TRBJ1-1; 7 bases are shared with TRBD1. This CDR3 has 14 residues. V shed 4 bases, J shed 1 base, and the junction held 4 bases outside the gene matches. The V gene's germline CDR1 is SGHRS and CDR2 YFSETQ. CDR3 residues: CASSGGTANTEAFF. The DNA for the CDR3 is TGCGCCAGCAGCGGCGGGACAGCGAACACTGAAGCTTTCTTT.

This clonotype was detected a few times. In nucleotides, the CDR3 is TGTGCCAGTAGTACAGGAATACCCTTCCTAACGACGAACACTGAAGCTTTCTTT. Translation: CASSTGIPFLTTNTEAFF. V is TRBV19 and J is TRBJ1-1; no clear D. Germline V gene sequence: CDR1 LNHDA, CDR2 SQIVND (reference sequence). This CDR3 contains 18 residues. V was pared by 4 bases and J by 1 base, with 22 bases between.

This clonotype was detected only a few times. The genes are TRBV6-5 and TRBJ1-2, with D maybe TRBD1 (6 bases). Germline V CDR1 and CDR2: MNHEY, SVGAGI. The CDR3 runs to 16 residues. Trimming pared 0 bases from V and 0 bases from J, leaving 11 bases between. The CDR3 here is CASSYSGGGANYGYTF. CDR3 DNA: TGTGCCAGCAGTTACTCGGGAGGGGGAGCTAACTATGGCTACACCTTC.

The CDR3, as DNA: TGTGCCAGCAGCCCAACAGCGAACACTGAAGCTTTCTTT. It is translated as CASSPTANTEAFF. The V and J genes are TRBV12-3 or TRBV12-4 and TRBJ1-1, with D hard to call. V shed 6 bases and J shed 1 base, with 9 bases lying between them. The length of the CDR3 is 13 residues.

The CDR3 protein is CASSFVTGDPEAFF. CDR3 nucleotide sequence: TGTGCCAGCAGCTTCGTGACAGGGGACCCTGAAGCTTTCTTT. The chain employs TRBV7-6 and TRBJ1-1; 8 bases are shared with TRBD1. This CDR3 is built from 14 residues. CDR1 and CDR2 (germline): SGHVS, FNYEAQ. V shed 3 bases, J shed 6 bases, and the junction held 6 bases outside the gene matches.

The V and J genes are TRBV13 and TRBJ2-3; maybe TRBD2 (6 bases). V lost 4 bases and J lost 11, with 10 bases in between. The CDR3 loop spans 11 amino acids. The germline V gene has CDR1 PRHDT and CDR2 FYEKMQ (reference sequence). The CDR3 protein is CASSSGTQQYF. CDR3 DNA: TGTGCCAGCAGCTCAGGGACTCAGCAGTATTTT.

As regards this clonotype: The junction does not match germline at one end; this may be a read error. The chain combines TRBV10-3 with TRBJ1-1, with a weak D call TRBD1 (5 bases). The CDR3 is 12 residues long. CDR1 is ENHRY, CDR2 SYGVKD, per germline. The CDR3: CATGATNTEDFF. CDR3 in DNA: TGTGCCACCGGGGCGACGAACACTGAAGATTTCTTT.